This TCR beta chain appears in the sequencing data of a study of cytomegalovirus exposure and HLA in healthy donors. The CDR3 loop spans 14 amino acids. V shed 2 bases, J shed 5 bases, and the junction held 3 bases outside the gene matches. CDR1 and CDR2 (germline): SGHVS, FQNEAQ. Use of 60 Vbeta and 13 Jbeta primers characterized the PCR. Assay used: immunoSEQ multiplex PCR; TCRdb lists only in-frame clones, some missing. The top ten hold 1% to 1.5% of the sample, which has 100,000 to 120,000 clones, approximately 78% seen once. The TCR originated in a woman younger than 45 in good health and CMV-seronegative. Specimen: PBMCs. The chain uses TRBV7-8 and TRBJ1-5, with 7 bases aligning to TRBD1. DNA for the CDR3: TGTGCCAGCAGCTTACAGGGGGGATATCAGCCCCAGCATTTT. Encoded protein: CASSLQGGYQPQHF.